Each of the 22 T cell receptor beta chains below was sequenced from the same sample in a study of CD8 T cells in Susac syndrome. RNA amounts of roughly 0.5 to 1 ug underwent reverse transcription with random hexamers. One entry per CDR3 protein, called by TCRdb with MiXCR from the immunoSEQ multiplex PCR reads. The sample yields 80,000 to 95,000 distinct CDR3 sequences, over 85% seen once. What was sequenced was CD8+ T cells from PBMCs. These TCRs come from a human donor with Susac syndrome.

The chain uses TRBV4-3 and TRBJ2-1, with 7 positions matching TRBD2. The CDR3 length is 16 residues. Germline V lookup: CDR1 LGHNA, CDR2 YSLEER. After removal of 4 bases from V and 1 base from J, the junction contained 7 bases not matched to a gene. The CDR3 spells CASSPHGGGSYNEQFF. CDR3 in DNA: TGCGCCAGCAGCCCCCATGGGGGGGGTTCCTACAATGAGCAGTTCTTC.

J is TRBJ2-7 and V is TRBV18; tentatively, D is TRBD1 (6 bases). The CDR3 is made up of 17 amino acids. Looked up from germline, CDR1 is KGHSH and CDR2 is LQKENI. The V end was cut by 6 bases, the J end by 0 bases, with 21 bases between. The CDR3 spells CASSPPFTGLGSYEQYF. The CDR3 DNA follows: TGTGCCAGCTCTCCTCCGTTTACAGGGTTGGGCTCCTACGAGCAGTACTTC.

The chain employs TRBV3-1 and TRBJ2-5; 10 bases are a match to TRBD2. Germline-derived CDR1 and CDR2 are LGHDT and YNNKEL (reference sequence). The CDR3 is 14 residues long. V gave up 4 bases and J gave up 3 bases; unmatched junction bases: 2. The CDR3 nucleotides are TGTGCCAGCAGCCTAACTAGCGGGGAAGAGACCCAGTACTTC. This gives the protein CASSLTSGEETQYF.

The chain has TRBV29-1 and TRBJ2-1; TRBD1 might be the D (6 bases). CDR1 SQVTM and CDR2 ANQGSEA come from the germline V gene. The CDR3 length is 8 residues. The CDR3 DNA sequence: TGCAGTACAGGGCCTCAGTTCTTC. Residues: CSTGPQFF.

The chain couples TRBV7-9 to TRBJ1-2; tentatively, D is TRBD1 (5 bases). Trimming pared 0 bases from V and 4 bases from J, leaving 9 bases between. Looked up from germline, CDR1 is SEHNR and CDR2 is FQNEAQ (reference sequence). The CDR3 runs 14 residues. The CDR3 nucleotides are TGTGCCAGCAGCTTAGCTGACAGAAGCTATGGCTACACCTTC. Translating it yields CASSLADRSYGYTF. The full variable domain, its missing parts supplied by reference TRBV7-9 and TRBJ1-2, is DTGVSQNPRHKITKRGQNVTFRCDPISEHNRLYWYRQTLGQGPEFLTYFQNEAQLEKSRLLSDRFSAERPKGSFSTLEIQRTEQGDSAMYLCASSLADRSYGYTFGSGTRLTVV.

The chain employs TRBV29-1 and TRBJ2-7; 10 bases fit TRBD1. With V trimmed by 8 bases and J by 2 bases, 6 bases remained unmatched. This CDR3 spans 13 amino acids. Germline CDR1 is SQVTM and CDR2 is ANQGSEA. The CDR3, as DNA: TGCAGCATAGGACAGGGGGAAACCTACGAGCAGTACTTC. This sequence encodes CSIGQGETYEQYF.

The CDR3 is CASSDSREANVLTF. In DNA, the CDR3 is TGTGCCAGCAGTGACTCCCGAGAGGCCAACGTCCTGACTTTC. J is TRBJ2-6 and V is TRBV6-4; no clear D. The CDR3 runs 14 residues. Deletions cut 0 bases from V and 6 bases from J, with 6 bases between. Germline-derived CDR1 and CDR2 are MRHNA and SNTAGT.

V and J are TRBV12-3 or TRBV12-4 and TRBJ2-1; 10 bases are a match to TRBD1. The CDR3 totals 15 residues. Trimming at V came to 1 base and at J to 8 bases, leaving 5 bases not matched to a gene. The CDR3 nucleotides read TGTGCCAGCAGTTTAGAGGGACAGGGGTCGGATGAGCAGTTCTTC. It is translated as CASSLEGQGSDEQFF.

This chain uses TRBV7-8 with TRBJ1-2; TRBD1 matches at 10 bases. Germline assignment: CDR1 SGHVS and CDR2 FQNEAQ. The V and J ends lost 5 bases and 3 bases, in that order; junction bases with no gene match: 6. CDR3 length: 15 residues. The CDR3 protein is CASSAGQGRDYGYTF. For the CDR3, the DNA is TGTGCCAGCAGCGCGGGACAGGGGAGGGACTATGGCTACACCTTC.

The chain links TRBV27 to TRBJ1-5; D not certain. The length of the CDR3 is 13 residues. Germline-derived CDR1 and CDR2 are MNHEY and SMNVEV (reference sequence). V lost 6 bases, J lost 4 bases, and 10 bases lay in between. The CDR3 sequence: CASSYQINQPQHF. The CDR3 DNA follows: TGTGCCAGCAGCTACCAAATAAATCAGCCCCAGCATTTT.

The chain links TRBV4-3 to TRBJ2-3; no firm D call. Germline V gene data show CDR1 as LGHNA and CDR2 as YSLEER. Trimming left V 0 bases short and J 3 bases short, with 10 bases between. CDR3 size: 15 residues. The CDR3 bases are TGCGCCAGCAGCCAAGATGCAGTCGGGACAGATACGCAGTATTTT. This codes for CASSQDAVGTDTQYF.

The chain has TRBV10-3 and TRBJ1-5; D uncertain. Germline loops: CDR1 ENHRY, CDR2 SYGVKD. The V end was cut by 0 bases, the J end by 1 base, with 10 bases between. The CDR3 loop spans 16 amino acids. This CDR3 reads CAISESWGQSNQPQHF. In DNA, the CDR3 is TGTGCCATCAGTGAGTCATGGGGTCAGAGCAATCAGCCCCAGCATTTT.

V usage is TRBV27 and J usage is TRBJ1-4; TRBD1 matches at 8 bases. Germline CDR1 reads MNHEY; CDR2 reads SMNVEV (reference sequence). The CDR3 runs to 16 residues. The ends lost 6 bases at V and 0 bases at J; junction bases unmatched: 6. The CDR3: CASSPWGQATNEKLFF. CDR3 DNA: TGTGCCAGCAGCCCATGGGGACAGGCAACTAATGAAAAACTGTTTTTT.

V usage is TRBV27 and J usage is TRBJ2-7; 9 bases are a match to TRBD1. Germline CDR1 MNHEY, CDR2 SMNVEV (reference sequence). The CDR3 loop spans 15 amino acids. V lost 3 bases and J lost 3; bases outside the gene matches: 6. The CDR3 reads CASSFGTGPIYEQYF. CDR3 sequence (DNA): TGTGCCAGCAGTTTCGGGACAGGGCCGATCTACGAGCAGTACTTC.

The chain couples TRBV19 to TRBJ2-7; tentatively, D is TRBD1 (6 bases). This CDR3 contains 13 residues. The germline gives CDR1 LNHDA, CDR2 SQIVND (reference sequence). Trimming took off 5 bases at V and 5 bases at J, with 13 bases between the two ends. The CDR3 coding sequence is TGTGCCAGTAGTCCCCGACAGGTGGACGAGCAGTACTTC. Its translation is CASSPRQVDEQYF.

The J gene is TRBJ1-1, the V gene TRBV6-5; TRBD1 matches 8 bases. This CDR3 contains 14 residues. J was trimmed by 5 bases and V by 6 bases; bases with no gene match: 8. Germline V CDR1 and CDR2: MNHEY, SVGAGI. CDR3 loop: CASRLQGVSTEAFF. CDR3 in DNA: TGTGCCAGCAGATTACAGGGGGTTAGTACTGAAGCTTTCTTT.

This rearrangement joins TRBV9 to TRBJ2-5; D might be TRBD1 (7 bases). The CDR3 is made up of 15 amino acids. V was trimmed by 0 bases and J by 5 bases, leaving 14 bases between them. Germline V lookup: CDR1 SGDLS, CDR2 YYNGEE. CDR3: CASSVARTGGETQYF. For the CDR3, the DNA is TGTGCCAGCAGCGTAGCTAGGACAGGAGGGGAGACCCAGTACTTC.

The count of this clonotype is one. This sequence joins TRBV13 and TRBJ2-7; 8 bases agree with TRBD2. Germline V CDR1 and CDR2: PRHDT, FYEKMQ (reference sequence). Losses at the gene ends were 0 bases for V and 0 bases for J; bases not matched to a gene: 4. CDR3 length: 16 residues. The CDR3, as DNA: TGTGCCAGCAGCTTAGGCGGTAGCGGGACCTCCTACGAGCAGTACTTC. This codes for CASSLGGSGTSYEQYF.

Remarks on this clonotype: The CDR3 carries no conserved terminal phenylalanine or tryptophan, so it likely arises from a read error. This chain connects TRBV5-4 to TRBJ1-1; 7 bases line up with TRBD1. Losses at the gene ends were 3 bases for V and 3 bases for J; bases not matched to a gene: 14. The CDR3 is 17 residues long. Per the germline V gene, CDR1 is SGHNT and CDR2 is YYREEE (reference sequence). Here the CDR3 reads CASSSTGALREDTEAFL. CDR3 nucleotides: TGTGCCAGCAGCTCCACAGGGGCCCTACGGGAGGACACTGAAGCTTTCCTT.

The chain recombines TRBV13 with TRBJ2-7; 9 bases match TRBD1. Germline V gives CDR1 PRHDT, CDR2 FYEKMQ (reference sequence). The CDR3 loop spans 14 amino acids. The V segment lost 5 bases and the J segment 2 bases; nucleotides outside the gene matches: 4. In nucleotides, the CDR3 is TGTGCCAGCAGCGTCCGGGACAGGGCCTACGAGCAGTACTTC. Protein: CASSVRDRAYEQYF. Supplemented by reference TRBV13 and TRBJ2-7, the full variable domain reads AAGVIQSPRHLIKEKRETATLKCYPIPRHDTVYWYQQGPGQDPQFLISFYEKMQSDKGSIPDRFSAQQFSDYHSELNMSSLELGDSALYFCASSVRDRAYEQYFGPGTRLTVT.

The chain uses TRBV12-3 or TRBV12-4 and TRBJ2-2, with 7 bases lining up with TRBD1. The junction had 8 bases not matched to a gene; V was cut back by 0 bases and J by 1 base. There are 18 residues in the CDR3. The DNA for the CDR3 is TGTGCCAGCAGTTTAGCGCGTGGGACAGCGATGAACACCGGGGAGCTGTTTTTT. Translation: CASSLARGTAMNTGELFF.

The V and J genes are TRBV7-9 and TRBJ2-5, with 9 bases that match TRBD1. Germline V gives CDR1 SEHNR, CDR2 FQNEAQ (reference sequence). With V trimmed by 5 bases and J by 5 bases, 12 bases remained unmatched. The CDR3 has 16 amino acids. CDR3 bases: TGTGCCAGCAGCCCCGCGGGACAGGGCCTCAACGAGACCCAGTACTTC. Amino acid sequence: CASSPAGQGLNETQYF.